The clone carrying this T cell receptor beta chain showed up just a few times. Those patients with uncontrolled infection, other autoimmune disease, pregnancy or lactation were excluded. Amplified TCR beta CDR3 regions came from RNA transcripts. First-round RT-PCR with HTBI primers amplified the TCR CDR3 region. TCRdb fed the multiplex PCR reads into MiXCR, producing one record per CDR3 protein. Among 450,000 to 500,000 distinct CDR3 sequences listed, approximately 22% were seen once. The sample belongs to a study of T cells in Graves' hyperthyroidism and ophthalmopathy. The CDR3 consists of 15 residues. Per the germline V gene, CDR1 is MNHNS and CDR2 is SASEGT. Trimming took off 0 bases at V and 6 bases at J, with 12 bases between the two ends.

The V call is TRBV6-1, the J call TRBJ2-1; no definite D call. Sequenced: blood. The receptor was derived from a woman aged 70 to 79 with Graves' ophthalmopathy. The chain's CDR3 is CASSEAIYGANEQFF. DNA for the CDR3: TGTGCCAGCAGTGAAGCAATTTATGGAGCCAATGAGCAGTTCTTC.